The rows below give T cell receptor beta chains drawn from one sample of a study of blood T cell repertoires in COVID-19. Profiling relied on immunoSEQ multiplex PCR, and the TCRdb table lists in-frame clones only, not all of them. The sample contains over 50,000 clones, roughly 88% of which appear only once. The material sequenced was peripheral blood. The receptor set was obtained from an elderly man with acute or convalescent COVID-19. Both conserved end residues are part of each CDR3. A D gene is named only where the DNA matches it firmly. Some rows mark clone size as missing; the rest say once, few, many or name a class of expanded clone.

J: TRBJ1-1; D: .; size: once; V: TRBV10-3; CDR3: CAISERVGGGMNTEAFF; DNA: TGTGCCATCAGTGAGAGGGTAGGGGGGGGAATGAACACTGAAGCTTTCTTT
J: TRBJ1-5; D: TRBD1; size: .; V: TRBV7-2; CDR3: CASSLGGTGRGRNQPQHF; DNA: TGTGCCAGCAGCTTAGGCGGGACAGGGAGGGGGCGCAATCAGCCCCAGCATTTT
J: TRBJ1-2; D: .; size: few; V: TRBV3-1/TRBV3-2; CDR3: CASSPGVNYGYTF; DNA: TGTGCCAGCAGCCCAGGGGTTAACTATGGCTACACCTTC
J: TRBJ1-2; D: .; size: .; V: TRBV24-1; CDR3: CATSDFNRAHGYTF; DNA: TGTGCCACCAGTGATTTCAACAGGGCCCATGGCTACACCTTC
J: TRBJ1-1; D: .; size: .; V: TRBV5-1; CDR3: CASRFARANTEAFF; DNA: TGCGCCAGCAGGTTCGCCAGGGCAAACACTGAAGCTTTCTTT
J: TRBJ1-1; D: .; size: .; V: TRBV19; CDR3: CASSISGRMNTEAFF; DNA: TGTGCCAGTAGTATATCGGGGAGGATGAACACTGAAGCTTTCTTT
J: TRBJ2-2; D: TRBD1; size: .; V: TRBV5-1; CDR3: CASSYDRAGELFF; DNA: TGCGCCAGCAGCTATGACAGGGCCGGGGAGCTGTTTTTT
J: TRBJ1-3; D: .; size: .; V: TRBV9; CDR3: CASSVQGYGNTIYF; DNA: TGTGCCAGCAGCGTCCAGGGGTATGGAAACACCATATATTTT
J: TRBJ1-2; D: .; size: .; V: TRBV14; CDR3: CASSQQGLGYTF; DNA: TGTGCCAGCAGCCAACAGGGGCTAGGCTACACCTTC
J: TRBJ2-5; D: TRBD2; size: .; V: TRBV6-1; CDR3: CASSELAGGGETQYF; DNA: TGTGCCAGCAGTGAACTGGCGGGGGGCGGGGAGACCCAGTACTTC
J: TRBJ2-5; D: .; size: .; V: TRBV7-2; CDR3: CASSWGDVETQYF; DNA: TGTGCCAGCAGCTGGGGGGACGTGGAGACCCAGTACTTC
J: TRBJ2-3; D: .; size: .; V: TRBV7-3; CDR3: CASSLASPQTDTQYF; DNA: TGTGCCAGCAGCTTAGCTAGCCCACAAACAGATACGCAGTATTTT
J: TRBJ1-5; D: TRBD1; size: .; V: TRBV19; CDR3: CASSPKGQRHQPQHF; DNA: TGTGCCAGTAGTCCTAAGGGACAGAGGCATCAGCCCCAGCATTTT
J: TRBJ2-5; D: .; size: once; V: TRBV12-3/TRBV12-4; CDR3: CASSFRLQETQYF; DNA: TGTGCCAGCAGTTTCCGTCTTCAAGAGACCCAGTACTTC
J: TRBJ1-1; D: TRBD1; size: .; V: TRBV19; CDR3: CASSHGPGQGFGTEAFF; DNA: TGTGCCAGTAGCCATGGCCCGGGACAGGGGTTTGGCACTGAAGCTTTCTTT
J: TRBJ2-5; D: .; size: .; V: TRBV7-6; CDR3: CASSLEFSQETQYF; DNA: TGTGCCAGCAGCTTAGAATTCTCGCAAGAGACCCAGTACTTC
J: TRBJ1-6; D: .; size: .; V: TRBV5-1; CDR3: CASSLSGVGDNSPLHF; DNA: TGCGCCAGCAGCTTGTCCGGGGTTGGGGATAATTCACCCCTCCACTTT
J: TRBJ1-5; D: .; size: .; V: TRBV19; CDR3: CASSPLAARNQPQHF; DNA: TGTGCCAGTAGTCCCCTGGCGGCCCGGAATCAGCCCCAGCATTTT
J: TRBJ1-1; D: TRBD1; size: .; V: TRBV10-3; CDR3: CAIRPRQGGDDTEAFF; DNA: TGTGCCATCAGACCCCGACAGGGAGGTGACGACACTGAAGCTTTCTTT
J: TRBJ2-5; D: .; size: .; V: TRBV5-1; CDR3: CASSSQGFQETQYF; DNA: TGCGCCAGCAGCTCGCAGGGGTTCCAAGAGACCCAGTACTTC
J: TRBJ1-1; D: TRBD1; size: .; V: TRBV9; CDR3: CASSPVDRGVTEAFF; DNA: TGTGCCAGCAGCCCAGTGGACAGGGGGGTCACTGAAGCTTTCTTT
J: TRBJ2-1; D: TRBD2; size: .; V: TRBV3-1/TRBV3-2; CDR3: CASSPWLAGGPMQFF; DNA: TGTGCCAGCAGCCCCTGGTTAGCGGGGGGGCCCATGCAGTTCTTC
J: TRBJ2-2; D: TRBD2; size: .; V: TRBV11-2; CDR3: CASVLAGGVNTGELFF; DNA: TGTGCCAGCGTGCTAGCGGGGGGGGTTAACACCGGGGAGCTGTTTTTT
J: TRBJ2-7; D: .; size: .; V: TRBV9; CDR3: CASSVAGNSAYEQYF; DNA: TGTGCCAGCAGCGTCGCCGGGAACTCCGCCTACGAGCAGTACTTC
J: TRBJ1-1; D: .; size: .; V: TRBV10-1; CDR3: CASSEGGTEAFF; DNA: TGCGCCAGCAGTGAGGGGGGGACTGAAGCTTTCTTT
J: TRBJ1-2; D: .; size: .; V: TRBV30; CDR3: CAWSGETQNYGYTF; DNA: TGTGCCTGGAGTGGGGAGACGCAAAACTATGGCTACACCTTC
J: TRBJ1-6; D: TRBD1; size: once; V: TRBV9; CDR3: CASSVAGGNDSPLHF; DNA: TGTGCCAGCAGCGTAGCAGGGGGCAATGATTCACCCCTCCACTTT
J: TRBJ1-1; D: .; size: .; V: TRBV10-3; CDR3: CAISESGDKAFF; DNA: TGTGCCATCAGTGAGTCGGGGGACAAAGCTTTCTTT
J: TRBJ2-3; D: .; size: .; V: TRBV21-1; CDR3: CASSKAPAGVYCTDTQYF; DNA: TGTGCCAGCAGCAAAGCCCCCGCAGGGGTTTACTGCACAGATACGCAGTATTTT
J: TRBJ1-5; D: .; size: .; V: TRBV7-2; CDR3: CASSLDHGLNQPQHF; DNA: TGTGCCAGCAGCTTAGACCACGGACTCAATCAGCCCCAGCATTTT
J: TRBJ1-6; D: TRBD1; size: .; V: TRBV5-1; CDR3: CASSNNRGRNSPLHF; DNA: TGCGCCAGCAGCAACAACAGGGGGCGAAATTCACCCCTCCACTTT
J: TRBJ1-2; D: .; size: .; V: TRBV12-3/TRBV12-4; CDR3: CASSLLHGYTF; DNA: TGTGCCAGCAGCCTCCTACATGGCTACACCTTC
J: TRBJ2-7; D: .; size: .; V: TRBV12-3/TRBV12-4; CDR3: CASSLQGTYEQYF; DNA: TGTGCCAGCAGTTTACAGGGAACCTACGAGCAGTACTTC
J: TRBJ2-5; D: TRBD2; size: .; V: TRBV3-1/TRBV3-2; CDR3: CAIKLAGDQETQYF; DNA: TGTGCCATCAAGCTCGCGGGGGATCAAGAGACCCAGTACTTC
J: TRBJ2-5; D: .; size: .; V: TRBV5-5; CDR3: CASSLISEQETQYF; DNA: TGTGCCAGCAGCCTAATAAGCGAACAAGAGACCCAGTACTTC
J: TRBJ1-1; D: .; size: .; V: TRBV9; CDR3: CASSGGQGTEAFF; DNA: TGTGCCAGCAGCGGGGGGCAGGGCACTGAAGCTTTCTTT
J: TRBJ1-2; D: .; size: .; V: TRBV25-1; CDR3: CASSSLGSGGHGYTF; DNA: TGTGCCAGCAGTAGCCTCGGGAGTGGGGGACATGGCTACACCTTC
J: TRBJ2-1; D: TRBD1; size: once; V: TRBV3-1/TRBV3-2; CDR3: CASSQDWTGYNEQFF; DNA: TGTGCCAGCAGCCAAGATTGGACAGGGTACAATGAGCAGTTCTTC
J: TRBJ1-1; D: TRBD1; size: .; V: TRBV7-9; CDR3: CASSLLRPTGGGEAFF; DNA: TGTGCCAGCAGCCTACTCCGTCCAACAGGGGGTGGTGAAGCTTTCTTT
J: TRBJ1-3; D: TRBD1; size: once; V: TRBV6-6; CDR3: CASSPFGPGQPPGVSGNTIYF; DNA: TGTGCCAGCAGTCCTTTCGGGCCGGGACAGCCTCCTGGAGTATCTGGAAACACCATATATTTT
J: TRBJ1-2; D: .; size: .; V: TRBV7-9; CDR3: CASSLPQGLPGF; DNA: TGTGCCAGCAGCTTACCGCAGGGCCTCCCCGGCTTC
J: TRBJ1-1; D: .; size: .; V: TRBV5-6; CDR3: CASSFPWPGRNTEAFF; DNA: TGTGCCAGCAGCTTTCCTTGGCCAGGGCGGAACACTGAAGCTTTCTTT
J: TRBJ1-1; D: .; size: .; V: TRBV6-5; CDR3: CASSYYMDRSNTEAFF; DNA: TGTGCCAGCAGTTATTACATGGACAGATCCAACACTGAAGCTTTCTTT